This TCR beta chain was profiled in a study of shared clonotypes between healthy human individuals (dated by TCRdb to 2019 to 2021). About the full investigation: The cohort included a few men and a couple of women between 18 and 49 years of age. Between about 0.8 and 9 billion PBMCs per donor were obtained by leukapheresis. To increase sequencing depth and limit assay-specific biases, TCR repertoire library preparation and sequencing were carried out by different laboratories using diverse techniques. For each donor, three plates each were used for CD4 naive and CD4 memory, two plates were used for CD8 naive, and one plate was used for CD8 memory. The study deeply sequenced blood TCR repertoires of about five healthy adults to estimate repertoire size and the extent of clonotype sharing between individuals.

CDR3 length: 16 amino acids, cysteine to phenylalanine. Only the CDR3 DNA stays, 48 bases, in frame from base 1. Trimming takes 0 bases from V and 0 bases from J, and the germline ends sit 13 bases apart. CDR1 and CDR2 were assigned from the germline V gene (reference sequence) as SGHNT and YYREEE. For this clone: It has no known antigen specificity. Qualities for individual bases were not recorded, and no much larger clone is one base off.

Using the deep immunoSEQ assay, multiplex PCR amplified TCR CDR3 regions from genomic DNA. Genomic DNA extracted from each cell subset was distributed evenly over all wells of several immunoSEQ 96-well plates, and each plate served as one replicate. For sorted subsets, each replicate PCR was loaded with roughly 200 ng genomic DNA, equivalent to about 30,000 T cell genomes. Purified libraries were measured with a Qubit 3.0 fluorometer, size-checked on a Bioanalyzer 2100, and measured again with the KAPA Library Quantification kit. A separate single-read 150-cycle Illumina NextSeq 550 flow cell was used to sequence each immunoSEQ 96-well plate. Concerning the study's data processing: Because the immunoSEQ output held only junctional sequences and lacked quality scores, the filtering could not match the filtering applied to full-length reads. To assign V/J genes and CDR3, sequences were annotated using PyIR, a Python wrapper for IgBLAST v1.9, with IMGT germline references. Reads were removed for weak V/J assignments (E-value above 1e-6), missing CDR3, stop codons, out-of-frame junctions, or ambiguous translated residues. A V3J clonotype was defined by an identical inferred V gene, J gene, and CDR3 amino acid sequence. To compute the percentage overlap between repertoires, the number of shared unique clonotypes was divided by the size of the smaller repertoire. RTK rarefaction, the Chao1 estimator, and Recon v2.1 estimates of unobserved clonotypes were used to assess repertoire richness. OLGA was used to compute generation probabilities for all TCRbeta clonotypes that the gDNA method yielded from a few donors. Held by TCRdb, this immuneACCESS table contains in-frame sequences only and omits some clones. Under half of the omission traces to an unresolved V gene where checked; the cause of the rest is unknown. V, J and clone size are those of that table, while D and trimming were read from the DNA. For this sample the table gives about 1 million clones, of which under 80% were detected only once. Around 1.5% of the sample rests with the top ten.

The donors were healthy, HIV-negative adults with no recently reported acute infections or vaccinations. Every donor was a Caucasian adult residing in Nashville, Tennessee, USA. CD4+ T cells were enriched by magnetic negative selection, after which naive cells were positively selected on CD45RA and the negative fraction was taken as the memory subset. After blood collection by leukapheresis, PBMCs were isolated using Ficoll-Histopaque density gradient centrifugation and then cryopreserved in the vapor phase of liquid nitrogen. Analytical flow cytometry was used to check the purity and quantity of each magnetically sorted T cell population. Each sorted fraction had its genomic DNA isolated and then quantified by UV absorbance on a Nanodrop 2000c. Beyond this particular receptor, the publication reports: Pairwise subsampling led to the expectation that sequencing depth would affect the degree of clonotype sharing among donors. Larger estimated clonotype richness was generally found for naive subsets than for memory subsets. When four donors were compared, the shared fraction of clonotypes was around 5% for naive CD4, about 4% for naive CD8, about 2.5% for memory CD4, and less than 0.5% for memory CD8. Sampling was limited to blood, and TCR repertoires in tissue likely differ from TCR repertoires in blood. Rarefaction of sorted-subset datasets indicated incomplete sequencing despite the large sequencing depth. Compared with non-shared clonotypes, clonotypes shared by all four sorted-subset donors had higher generation probabilities. Because the study included only a small number of donors, the genetic and exposure-history diversity represented was limited.

This TCR derives from a man aged 18 to 30 in good health. The chain employs TRBV5-4 and TRBJ2-7, with TRBD1 as a weak D call on 5 bases. Specimen: memory CD4+ T cells sorted from blood. The cell subset or site label of this sample denotes: CD45RA-negative fraction. At the DNA level, the sequence is TGTGCCAGCAGCTTGGCCCAGGGCTCGAGCTCCTACGAGCAGTACTTC. The encoded protein is CASSLAQGSSSYEQYF.